The source of this T cell receptor beta chain is a study of regulatory T cells in long-lasting Graves disease. Findings of the study overall: The persistent group shared some 2,700 public clonotypes, more than the approximately 970 shared by new patients.

Time point specified: newly diagnosed GD, antithyroid drugs for less than 3 months. PBMC-derived RNA was used for the TCR library. From each patient, about 8.3 milliliters of peripheral blood was drawn and collected into an EDTA anticoagulant tube. Germline-derived CDR1 and CDR2 are MNHEY and SMNVEV (reference sequence). V was pared by 3 bases and J by 8 bases, with 9 bases of the junction left unmatched. The CDR3 consists of 14 residues. This clonotype was seen many times. Its target is not known. Arm-PCR of CDR3 regions and iRepertoire HTBI primers were used to build TCR beta libraries. TCRdb re-derived calls from the multiplex PCR reads in MiXCR, one entry per CDR3 protein. The profile shows 550,000 to 600,000 distinct CDR3 sequences, roughly 15% of them singletons. This same sample was also taken into another study, of T cells in Graves' hyperthyroidism and ophthalmopathy. From that report: A lack of ophthalmopathy progression within 18 months defined stable Graves' hyperthyroidism. During a first-round RT-PCR of the TCR CDR3, the HTBI primer set was used.

Sequencing used peripheral blood mononuclear cells (PBMCs), obtained at new diagnosis, from a patient treated with antithyroid drugs. This TCR derives from a man younger than 30 with Graves disease. The V and J genes are TRBV27 and TRBJ1-2; TRBD1 aligns across 7 bases. CDR3 protein: CASSFLGTEYGYTF. CDR3 nucleotides: TGTGCCAGCAGTTTCCTCGGGACAGAATACGGCTACACCTTC.